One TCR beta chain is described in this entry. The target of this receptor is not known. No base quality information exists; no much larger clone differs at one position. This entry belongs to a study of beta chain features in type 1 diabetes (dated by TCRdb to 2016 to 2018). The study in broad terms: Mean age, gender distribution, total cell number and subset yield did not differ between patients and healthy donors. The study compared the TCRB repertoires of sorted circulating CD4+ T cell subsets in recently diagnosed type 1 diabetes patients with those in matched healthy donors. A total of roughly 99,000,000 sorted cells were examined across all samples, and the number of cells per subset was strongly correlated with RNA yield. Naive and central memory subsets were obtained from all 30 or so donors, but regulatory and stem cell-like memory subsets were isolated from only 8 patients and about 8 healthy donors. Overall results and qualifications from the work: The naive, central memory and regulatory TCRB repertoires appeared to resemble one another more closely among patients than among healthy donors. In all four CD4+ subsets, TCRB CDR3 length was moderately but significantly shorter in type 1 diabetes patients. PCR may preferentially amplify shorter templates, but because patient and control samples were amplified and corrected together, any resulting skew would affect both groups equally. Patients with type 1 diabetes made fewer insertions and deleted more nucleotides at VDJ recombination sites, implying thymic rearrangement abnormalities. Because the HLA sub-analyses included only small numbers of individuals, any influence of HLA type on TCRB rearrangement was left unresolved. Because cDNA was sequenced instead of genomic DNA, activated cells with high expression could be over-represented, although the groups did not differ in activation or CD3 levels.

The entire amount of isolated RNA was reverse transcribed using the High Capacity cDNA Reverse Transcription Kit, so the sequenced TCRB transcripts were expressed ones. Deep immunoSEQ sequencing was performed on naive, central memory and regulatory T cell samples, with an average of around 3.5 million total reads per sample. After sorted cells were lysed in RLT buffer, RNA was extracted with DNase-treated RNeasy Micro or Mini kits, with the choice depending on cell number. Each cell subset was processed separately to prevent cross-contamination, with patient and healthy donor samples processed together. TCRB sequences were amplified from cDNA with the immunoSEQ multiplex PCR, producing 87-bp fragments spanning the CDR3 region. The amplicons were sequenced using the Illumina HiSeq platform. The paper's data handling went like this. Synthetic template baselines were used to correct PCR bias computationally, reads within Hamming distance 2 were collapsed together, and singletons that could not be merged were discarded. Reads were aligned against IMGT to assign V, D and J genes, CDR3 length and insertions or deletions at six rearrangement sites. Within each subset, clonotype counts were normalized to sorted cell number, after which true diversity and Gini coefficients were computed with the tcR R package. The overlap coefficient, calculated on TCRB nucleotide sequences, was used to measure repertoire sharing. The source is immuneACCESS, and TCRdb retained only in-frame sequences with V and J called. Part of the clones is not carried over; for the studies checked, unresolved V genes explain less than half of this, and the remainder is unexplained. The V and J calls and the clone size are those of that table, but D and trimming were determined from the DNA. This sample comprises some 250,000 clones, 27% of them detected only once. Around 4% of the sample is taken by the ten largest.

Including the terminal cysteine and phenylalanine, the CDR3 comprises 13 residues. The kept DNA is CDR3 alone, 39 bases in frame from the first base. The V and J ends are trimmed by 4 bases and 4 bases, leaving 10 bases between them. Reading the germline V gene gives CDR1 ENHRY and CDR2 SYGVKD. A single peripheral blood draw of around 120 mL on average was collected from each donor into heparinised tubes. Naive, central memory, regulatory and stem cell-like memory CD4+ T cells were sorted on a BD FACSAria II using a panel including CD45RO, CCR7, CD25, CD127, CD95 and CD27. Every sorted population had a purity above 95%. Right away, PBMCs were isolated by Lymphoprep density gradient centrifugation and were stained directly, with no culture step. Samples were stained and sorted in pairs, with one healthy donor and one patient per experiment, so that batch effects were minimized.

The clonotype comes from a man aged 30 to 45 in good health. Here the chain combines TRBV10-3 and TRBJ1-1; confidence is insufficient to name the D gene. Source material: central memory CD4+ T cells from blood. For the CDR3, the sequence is CAISGGLGTEAFF. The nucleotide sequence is TGTGCCATCAGTGGAGGGCTGGGCACTGAAGCTTTCTTT.